This T cell receptor beta chain derives from a study of blood T cell repertoires in COVID-19 (dated by TCRdb to 2020 to 2022). Some background on the complete study: Samples covering the acute and convalescent phases of COVID-19 were provided by collaborators in the United States, Italy and Spain. The prospective study material was composed of cDNA or gDNA derived from T cells, B-cell-depleted T cells, or PBMCs. Subjects who had been exposed to COVID-19, were actively infected with it, or had recovered from it provided the deeply sampled blood TCRbeta repertoires that made up the dataset. The repertoires were released in a freely available public database intended as a resource for research on the immune response to SARS-CoV-2. The samples were drawn from the first 160 participants of the ongoing ImmuneRACE study and from over a thousand subjects provided by 6 global collaborators. A de-identified subject ID, COVID-19 status, age in years and sex were almost always included in the sample metadata. Where HLA class I and class II types were available, the types were taken from metadata supplied by the sample provider, not from assay-based typing. Overall study outcomes, separate from this receptor: Clinical and demographic metadata were provided uncurated, with the amount varying by source and participant.

Comments on this clone: Its antigen is not yet known. Base qualities are not provided; no much larger clone lies one nucleotide away.

The immunoSEQ Assay, a bias-controlled multiplex PCR, was used to amplify TCRbeta CDR3 regions from genomic DNA. Processing in the source paper ran as follows. Nucleated cell counts per sample were estimated from amplification of reference gene primers within the assay. Sequence reads were collapsed and filtered to measure the absolute abundance of every unique TCRbeta CDR3 rearrangement. For each sample, productive Simpson clonality was calculated as the square root of Simpson's diversity index across productive rearrangements. TCRdb re-hosts the immuneACCESS table, in-frame sequences only. Its copies lack some clones; in the studies checked, an unresolved V gene accounts for under half of them, and the cause for the rest is not known. The DNA was the basis for D and trimming; V, J and clone size are from that table. The sample data list approximately 330,000 clones, and around nine tenths of these were observed just once. The ten largest account for over 9% of the sample.

From its cysteine to its phenylalanine, the CDR3 spans 15 amino acids. The read is trimmed to its CDR3 DNA, 45 bases read in frame from base 1. V ends up 6 bases short and J 1 base short, with an unmatched junction base count of 8. Via the germline V gene (reference sequence), CDR1 is LNHDA and CDR2 SQIVND. Participants in the prospective study were enrolled through a virtual design, were aged roughly 18 to 100 years, and lived in roughly 24 United States geographic areas. Cohort assignment in the prospective study relied on participant-reported clinical history from a screening survey and a study questionnaire. For ImmuneRACE Cohort 3, a participant was defined as recovered based on two consecutive negative NP/OP PCR tests, clearance by a healthcare professional, or resolution of symptoms. In the prospective study, whole blood, serum and a nasopharyngeal or oropharyngeal swab were collected from each participant by mobile phlebotomists. Prospective study participants could optionally give additional blood draws and questionnaires over a roughly two-month period. Blood samples from the prospective study were shipped frozen or at room temperature prior to DNA extraction.

This TCR was sampled from a woman aged 25 to 39 who had recovered from COVID-19. What was sequenced was PBMCs or T cells enriched from blood (not recorded which). The chain employs TRBV19 and TRBJ2-7; 8 nucleotides in the junction match TRBD1. Read as DNA, the sequence is TGTGCCAGTAGCATGGACAGGGTCGCTTCCTACGAGCAGTACTTC. It codes for CASSMDRVASYEQYF.